Below are 14 T cell receptor beta chains sequenced from a single sample in a study of T-cell reconstitution after alpha-beta-depleted transplantation in children. Construction of the TCRbeta library involved unique molecular identifiers. One entry per CDR3 protein results from TCRdb running MiXCR on the PCR reads. The repertoire includes just over 950,000 distinct CDR3 sequences, about 31% of them detected once, and under 30% sits in the top ten. The sample consisted of PBMCs, mostly from graft donor cells, taken 360 days after TCRalphabeta/CD19-depleted stem cell transplant. Every receptor here comes from a boy less than two years old who had a stem cell transplant for SCID, so the T cells may come from the graft donor.

In this sample, this clonotype turned up a few times. The chain is built from TRBV29-1 and TRBJ1-1; D call uncertain. Germline V CDR1 and CDR2: SQVTM, ANQGSEA. This CDR3 has 13 residues. Trimming shortened V by 5 bases and J by 4 bases, and 14 bases separated the two germline ends. CDR3 amino acids: CSVQRVWSTEAFF. DNA for the CDR3: TGCAGCGTTCAAAGGGTCTGGAGCACTGAAGCTTTCTTT.

This sequence joins TRBV12-3 or TRBV12-4 and TRBJ2-1; the D gene is possibly TRBD2 (5 bases). The V and J ends lost 6 bases and 6 bases respectively, with 18 bases between them. This CDR3 spans 15 amino acids. The CDR3 nucleotides read TGTGCCAGCAGCCGCGGCGGGCCACGGGTCAATGAGCAGTTCTTC. It codes for CASSRGGPRVNEQFF.

The sample holds a few counts of this clonotype. The chain joins TRBV11-2 to TRBJ2-1, with D uncertain. The length of the CDR3 is 14 residues. Looked up from germline, CDR1 is SGHAT and CDR2 is FQNNGV. The ends were cut back, 7 bases at V and 0 bases at J, with 10 bases in the middle. The CDR3 region has the DNA TGTGCCAGCACCCACTCACACTCCTACAATGAGCAGTTCTTC. Translating gives CASTHSHSYNEQFF.

The J gene is TRBJ2-1, the V gene TRBV12-3 or TRBV12-4, with a tentative D call TRBD2 (5 bases). The CDR3 covers 12 residues. The germline V and J ends were trimmed by 3 bases and 12 bases, with 12 bases remaining between them. The CDR3 spells CASSFEGTPQFF. In nucleotides, the CDR3 is TGTGCCAGCAGTTTTGAGGGAACTCCGCAGTTCTTC.

V usage is TRBV12-3 or TRBV12-4 and J usage is TRBJ1-5; TRBD1 is a possible D gene (5 bases). V lost 5 bases and J lost 6, with 20 bases in between. CDR3 length: 16 amino acids. The CDR3 bases are TGTGCCAGCAGTCCCGCTGGTGCAGGAGGGACTCAGCCCCAGCATTTT. Translation gives CASSPAGAGGTQPQHF.

V and J are TRBV6-2 or TRBV6-3 and TRBJ1-2, with unresolved D. The germline gives CDR1 MNHEY, CDR2 SVGEGT. Trimming pared 6 bases from V and 2 bases from J, leaving 10 bases between. This CDR3 has 13 amino acids. Written as DNA, the CDR3 is TGTGCCAGCAGATCAGACACCAACTATGGCTACACCTTC. Protein product: CASRSDTNYGYTF.

The chain links TRBV28 to TRBJ2-4; D might be TRBD1 (6 bases). The V gene's germline CDR1 is MDHEN and CDR2 SYDVKM. Trimming pared 7 bases from V and 0 bases from J, leaving 16 bases between. CDR3 length: 16 amino acids. CDR3 nucleotide sequence: TGTGCCAGCACCCCGGACAGAAGACTAGCCAAAAACATTCAGTACTTC. Its translation: CASTPDRRLAKNIQYF.

The CDR3 loop is CASSRGTGIYNEQFF. The CDR3 nucleotides are TGCGCCAGCAGCCGCGGGACAGGGATATACAATGAGCAGTTCTTC. V and J are TRBV4-3 and TRBJ2-1; 9 bases align to TRBD1. Trimming at V came to 4 bases and at J to 4 bases, leaving 5 bases not matched to a gene. Germline assignment: CDR1 LGHNA and CDR2 YSLEER. The CDR3 is 15 residues long.

Only a few counts were recorded for this clonotype. This chain connects TRBV29-1 to TRBJ2-3; no definite D call. CDR3 size: 11 residues. V lost 7 bases and J 2 bases, leaving 7 bases between the germline ends. Germline V gene sequence: CDR1 SQVTM, CDR2 ANQGSEA. The CDR3 DNA reads TGCAGCGACCTCTCCACAGATACGCAGTATTTT. Protein: CSDLSTDTQYF.

The chain links TRBV18 to TRBJ2-7, with D perhaps TRBD1 (6 bases). CDR3 length equals 14 residues. CDR1 is KGHSH, CDR2 LQKENI, per germline. Trimming removed 2 bases at V and 0 bases at J, with 8 bases between. Here the CDR3 reads CASSPSGVSYEQYF. As DNA, the CDR3 is TGTGCCAGCTCACCATCAGGGGTCTCCTACGAGCAGTACTTC.

The chain couples TRBV7-9 to TRBJ2-1; D gene uncertain. CDR1 SEHNR and CDR2 FQNEAQ come from the germline V gene (reference sequence). The CDR3 is 15 residues long. V was clipped by 1 base and J by 7 bases, with 14 bases between them. The CDR3 loop reads CASSLGTARRNEQFF. The CDR3 coding sequence is TGTGCCAGCAGCTTAGGAACGGCTCGGAGAAATGAGCAGTTCTTC.

This clonotype was found a few times. The chain has TRBV20-1 and TRBJ2-5, with D perhaps assigned TRBD1 or TRBD2 (5 bases each). V dropped 4 bases and J dropped 5 bases, with 20 bases sitting between them. Germline CDR1 DFQATT, CDR2 SNEGSKA (reference sequence). The CDR3 consists of 15 residues. In DNA, the CDR3 is TGCAGTGCTACTGGGAGACAGTTCAAACGGGAGACCCAGTACTTC. This sequence encodes CSATGRQFKRETQYF.

This clonotype occurred a few times. V is TRBV20-1 and J is TRBJ1-1, with TRBD1 identical over 8 bases. V lost 3 bases to trimming and J lost 2 bases; unmatched junction nucleotides: 11. The length of the CDR3 is 16 residues. Per the germline V gene, CDR1 is DFQATT and CDR2 is SNEGSKA (reference sequence). The CDR3 nucleotides read TGCAGTGCTAGCCGGGACAGGTCGGGGTGCAACACTGAAGCTTTCTTT. Translation: CSASRDRSGCNTEAFF.

This chain joins TRBV20-1 and TRBJ2-2; no reliable D call. The CDR3 sequence is 17 residues long. The germline V gene encodes CDR1 DFQATT and CDR2 SNEGSKA (reference sequence). V was trimmed by 3 bases and J by 7 bases, leaving 24 bases between them. This CDR3 reads CSASIPPSFLTHGELFF. The CDR3 DNA reads TGCAGTGCTAGCATCCCTCCCAGCTTCCTCACCCACGGGGAGCTGTTTTTT.